Detailed here is one TCR beta chain. Antigen: not known. TCRdb's copy holds only in-frame clones and misses some; the assay was immunoSEQ multiplex PCR. In the table there are approximately 110,000 clones, more than 85% of which are singletons. The sample belongs to a study of T cell responses to AZD1222 COVID-19 vaccine. Study conclusions and caveats: The sample set comprised mostly white British donors with more females, and clonal diversity was possibly underestimated. The study reported that nearly half of spike-specific TCRs target unmutated variant regions. Among those given AZD1222, only six were seropositive at baseline. Regions 160-218 and 743-854 dominated among vaccine-associated CD4 TCRs spanning spike.

The CDR3 spans 13 residues. CDR1 is LNHDA, CDR2 SQIVND, per germline (reference sequence). V lost 10 bases to trimming and J lost 2 bases, with 13 bases between them. The V call is TRBV19, the J call TRBJ2-3; no reliable D call. The source material was peripheral blood, sampled on day 0 of AZD1222 vaccination. The clonotype comes from an adult in good health. In nucleotides, the CDR3 is TGTGCCACCGGTATGGGTTACACAGATACGCAGTATTTT. Its translation: CATGMGYTDTQYF.